The sequence of this T cell receptor beta chain was determined in a study of blood T cell repertoires in COVID-19 (TCRdb year 2020). General notes on the study: Samples covering the acute and convalescent phases of COVID-19 were provided by collaborators in the United States, Italy and Spain. The prospective study material was composed of cDNA or gDNA derived from T cells, B-cell-depleted T cells, or PBMCs. The dataset comprised deeply sampled blood TCRbeta repertoires from subjects exposed to, actively infected with, or recovered from COVID-19. The repertoires were released in a freely available public database meant as a resource for research on the immune response to SARS-CoV-2. The samples were drawn from the first 160 participants of the ongoing ImmuneRACE study and from more than 1,000 subjects provided by 6 global collaborators. Nearly every sample came with metadata listing a de-identified subject ID, COVID-19 status, age in years and sex. Where available, HLA class I and class II types were obtained from metadata supplied by the sample provider rather than from assay-based typing.

Results and caveats for the whole study, not just this receptor: The quantity of clinical and demographic metadata differed by source and by participant and was supplied without curation.

Collaborating institutions collected whole blood in K2EDTA tubes following their own protocols. For TCRbeta analysis, collaborators shipped samples in one of three forms: frozen whole blood, isolated PBMCs, or DNA extracted from either of those sample types. TCRbeta CDR3 regions were amplified from genomic DNA by means of the immunoSEQ Assay, a bias-controlled multiplex PCR. The authors processed their data as follows. The number of nucleated cells in each sample was estimated from the amplification of reference gene primers within the assay. Sequence reads were collapsed and filtered to measure the absolute abundance of every unique TCRbeta CDR3 rearrangement. For each sample, productive Simpson clonality was calculated by taking the square root of Simpson's diversity index across productive rearrangements. TCRdb holds this immuneACCESS table with in-frame rearrangements only. Some clones are missing; in checked studies, unresolved V genes explain under half, and the rest has no known cause. D and trimming come from the DNA, and the V and J calls and clone size come from that table. Within this sample are 40,000 to 55,000 clones, with 85% to 90% of them counted one time only. The ten largest clones take up approximately 10% of the sample.

As for this clone: The clone's antigen remains unknown. No much larger clonotype is one base removed from it; base qualities were not supplied.

V is clipped by 0 bases and J by 2 bases, and the sequence between their germline boundaries is 9 bases long. The CDR3 has 14 amino acids, counting the end cysteine and phenylalanine. CDR3 DNA is the only sequence kept; it has 42 bases, read in frame from the first base. CDR1 and CDR2, looked up from the germline V gene, are SGHRS and YFSETQ. Recombination connected TRBV5-1 to TRBJ2-7, and TRBD2 may be the D gene, going by 5 matching bases. The source of this sequence is a man aged 50 to 59 with active COVID-19. The sequenced material came from peripheral blood. Here is the DNA: TGCGCCAGCAGCTTGGTAGTAGCGCCCTACGAGCAGTACTTC. Its translation reads: CASSLVVAPYEQYF.